Listed below are T cell receptor beta chains from one sample, sequenced in a study of blood T cell repertoires in COVID-19. Sequencing was performed with immunoSEQ multiplex PCR; in TCRdb, only in-frame clones are kept and a portion is missing. The data contain fewer than 250,000 clones, around 86% of them singletons. The sequenced material came from PBMCs or T cells enriched from blood (not recorded which). Receptors were obtained from a man aged 25 to 40 in a cohort exposed to, infected with or recovered from COVID-19 (not recorded which). Each CDR3 is given with its conserved first and last residue. The order of the fields is J gene, D gene, clone size, V gene, CDR3 DNA, CDR3 protein. A D gene is named only where the DNA matches it firmly. The size of a clone is reported for some rows only, either as once, few or many, or as a class for expanded clones.

TRBJ1-1 - - TRBV20-1 TGCAGTGCTCACGGGTCTGAAGCTTTCTTT CSAHGSEAFF
TRBJ2-1 - - TRBV5-1 TGCGCCAGCAGCTTTGTTAGCGGCCGGAACAATGAGCAGTTCTTC CASSFVSGRNNEQFF
TRBJ2-5 - - TRBV9 TGTGCCAGCAGCGGGTTAGCGGCAGGCCAAGAGACCCAGTACTTC CASSGLAAGQETQYF
TRBJ2-2 TRBD1 - TRBV19 TGTGCCAGTAGTATAAGGGCTGGGACAGGCAACACCGGGGAGCTGTTTTTT CASSIRAGTGNTGELFF
TRBJ1-5 TRBD1 - TRBV28 TGTGCTACAACAGGGGCCCTCGGCAATCAGCCCCAGCATTTT CATTGALGNQPQHF
TRBJ1-4 - - TRBV4-2 TGTGCCAGCAGCCCCGCCTCGGGCAGGGGAAATGAAAAACTGTTTTTT CASSPASGRGNEKLFF
TRBJ2-1 - - TRBV3-1/TRBV3-2 TGTGCCAGCAGCCAAGACCCCTCCCGCTACAATGAGCAGTTCTTC CASSQDPSRYNEQFF
TRBJ1-2 - - TRBV28 TGTGCCAGCAGTTTAAGGGCAGGGCAAGGCTACACCTTC CASSLRAGQGYTF
TRBJ1-3 TRBD1 - TRBV5-1 TGCGCCAGCAGCTCGGGACAGGGAGGGTCCGGGGACACCATATATTTT CASSSGQGGSGDTIYF
TRBJ2-5 TRBD2 - TRBV7-8 TGTGCCAGCAGCACCCTGTCTAGCGGGTACCAAGAGACCCAGTACTTC CASSTLSSGYQETQYF
TRBJ2-1 TRBD2 - TRBV27 TGTGCCAGCAGTAGACTAGCGGGACCCTACAATGAGCAGTTCTTC CASSRLAGPYNEQFF
TRBJ1-4 - - TRBV19 TGTGCCAGTAAAGGGGGAAATGAAAAACTGTTTTTT CASKGGNEKLFF
TRBJ1-6 TRBD1 - TRBV7-9 TGTGCCAGCAGCTTACTGGGACAGGGTAATTCACCCCTCCACTTT CASSLLGQGNSPLHF
TRBJ1-2 TRBD1 - TRBV5-6 TGTGCCAGCAGCGTCCTGGACAGGGACGGCTACACCTTC CASSVLDRDGYTF
TRBJ1-2 - - TRBV10-1 TGCGCCAGCAGGGAGGACAGCCCTAACTATGGCTACACCTTC CASREDSPNYGYTF
TRBJ1-5 - - TRBV18 TGTGCCAGCTCAGCAAGTGGCGGGGCGCAGGGTCGTCAGCCCCAGCATTTT CASSASGGAQGRQPQHF
TRBJ2-7 TRBD2 - TRBV5-8 TGTGCCAGCAGCTTGGCTCTAGCGGGAATGGGTGAGCAGTACTTC CASSLALAGMGEQYF
TRBJ1-2 - - TRBV4-1 TGCGCCAGCAGCCAAGATCCCCTCTATGGCTACACCTTC CASSQDPLYGYTF
TRBJ2-2 - - TRBV9 TGTGCCAGCAGCCAACTAAACACCGGGGAGCTGTTTTTT CASSQLNTGELFF
TRBJ1-3 - - TRBV11-2 TGTGCCAGCAGCTTCGCGGGGGAGGGCACCATATATTTT CASSFAGEGTIYF
TRBJ2-7 - - TRBV28 TGTGCCAGCAGTTTCACGGACGAGCAGTACTTC CASSFTDEQYF
TRBJ1-1 - few TRBV6-6 TGTGCCAGCAGTCCGGTTACGGAAAGGAGACATCAGCGGAGTGAAGCTTTCTTT CASSPVTERRHQRSEAFF
TRBJ1-2 - - TRBV7-2 TGTGCCAGCAAGAGCTTAAGTAACTATGGCTACACCTTC CASKSLSNYGYTF
TRBJ2-3 TRBD1 once TRBV19 TGTGCCAGTAGCCCATCGACAGGGGGGACAGATACGCAGTATTTT CASSPSTGGTDTQYF
TRBJ1-6 - many TRBV5-4 TGTGCCAGCAGCGTCAGGGGTTATAATTCACCCCTCCACTTT CASSVRGYNSPLHF
TRBJ1-5 - - TRBV27 TGTGCCAGCCGCCTGGCGTCAGGGAATAGCAATCAGCCCCAGCATTTT CASRLASGNSNQPQHF